These T cell receptor beta chains were read from a single sample in a study of T cell repertoires in cytomegalovirus infection. TCRdb processed the reads anew with MiXCR; each CDR3 protein has one entry. The repertoire holds under 800,000 distinct CDR3 sequences, with roughly a quarter as singletons. The specimen sequenced was CD8+ T cells from PBMCs. Receptor source: a human donor in good health (CMV status not recorded). Some clones in this sample may be carry-over from other donors' samples. Both conserved end residues are part of each CDR3. The order of the fields is D gene, clone size, V gene, J gene, CDR3 length, CDR3 DNA, CDR3 protein. The D gene is left open where the match is weak. Part of the rows lack a size; the others show once, few, many or a class for expanded clones.

D gene: TRBD1; clone size: many; V gene: TRBV7-9; J gene: TRBJ2-1; CDR3 length: 13; CDR3 DNA: TGTGCCAGCAGCTTCGCCTTGGGACAGGGTCAGTTCTTC; CDR3 protein: CASSFALGQGQFF
D gene: NA; clone size: many; V gene: TRBV7-2; J gene: TRBJ2-5; CDR3 length: 14; CDR3 DNA: TGTGCCAGCAGCGTAGACAGGTCGCAAGAGACCCAGTACTTC; CDR3 protein: CASSVDRSQETQYF
D gene: TRBD1; clone size: NA; V gene: TRBV12-3/TRBV12-4; J gene: TRBJ1-2; CDR3 length: 19; CDR3 DNA: TGTGCCAGCAGTTCTACCTTCCGGGACAGGAGCCCCTATTACTATGGCTACACCTTC; CDR3 protein: CASSSTFRDRSPYYYGYTF
D gene: TRBD2; clone size: few; V gene: TRBV12-3/TRBV12-4; J gene: TRBJ2-5; CDR3 length: 15; CDR3 DNA: TGTGCCAGCAGAGACCGGACTAGCGGGAAAGAGACCCAGTACTTC; CDR3 protein: CASRDRTSGKETQYF
D gene: NA; clone size: NA; V gene: TRBV5-6; J gene: TRBJ2-2; CDR3 length: 15; CDR3 DNA: TGTGCCAGCACCCGAGGAGGGTCGAACACCGGGGAGCTGTTTTTT; CDR3 protein: CASTRGGSNTGELFF
D gene: NA; clone size: NA; V gene: TRBV4-1; J gene: TRBJ2-7; CDR3 length: 15; CDR3 DNA: TGCGCCAGCACCCTTACGGGAACAGGCAGCTACGAGCAGTACTTC; CDR3 protein: CASTLTGTGSYEQYF
D gene: NA; clone size: NA; V gene: TRBV6-2/TRBV6-3; J gene: TRBJ2-3; CDR3 length: 12; CDR3 DNA: TGTGCCAGCAGGTCTCTCAGGAATACGCAGTATTTT; CDR3 protein: CASRSLRNTQYF
D gene: TRBD1; clone size: few; V gene: TRBV19; J gene: TRBJ1-6; CDR3 length: 16; CDR3 DNA: TGTGCCAGTAGTATAGCGCCGGGACAGGGAACTACACCCCTCCACTTT; CDR3 protein: CASSIAPGQGTTPLHF
D gene: NA; clone size: NA; V gene: TRBV28; J gene: TRBJ1-6; CDR3 length: 20; CDR3 DNA: TGTGCCAGCAGTTTATTTAATGGGCAGGGGTGGGACGTAGAGGATTCACCCCTCCACTTT; CDR3 protein: CASSLFNGQGWDVEDSPLHF
D gene: TRBD1; clone size: NA; V gene: TRBV6-5; J gene: TRBJ1-2; CDR3 length: 15; CDR3 DNA: TGTGCCAGCAGTTACTTCAAGACAGGGGGCTGGGGCTACACCTTC; CDR3 protein: CASSYFKTGGWGYTF
D gene: NA; clone size: many; V gene: TRBV7-8; J gene: TRBJ1-5; CDR3 length: 14; CDR3 DNA: TGTGCCAGCAGCCTCCGAGCTGACGGTCAGCCCCAGCATTTT; CDR3 protein: CASSLRADGQPQHF
D gene: NA; clone size: many; V gene: TRBV7-6; J gene: TRBJ2-7; CDR3 length: 13; CDR3 DNA: TGTGCCAGCAGCCGCCCGGGACTGGGCGAGCAGTACTTC; CDR3 protein: CASSRPGLGEQYF
D gene: NA; clone size: NA; V gene: TRBV7-3; J gene: TRBJ1-1; CDR3 length: 15; CDR3 DNA: TGTGCCAGCAGCTTAAGGCCGGGCGGAAACACTGAAGCTTTCTTT; CDR3 protein: CASSLRPGGNTEAFF
D gene: NA; clone size: few; V gene: TRBV12-3/TRBV12-4; J gene: TRBJ2-7; CDR3 length: 14; CDR3 DNA: TGTGCCAGCAGGCCGGGGGAGAGAAAAAACGAGCAGTACTTC; CDR3 protein: CASRPGERKNEQYF
D gene: NA; clone size: many; V gene: TRBV7-2; J gene: TRBJ2-1; CDR3 length: 15; CDR3 DNA: TGTGCCAGCAGCTTGAGTGATCTCGACTACAATGAGCAGTTCTTC; CDR3 protein: CASSLSDLDYNEQFF
D gene: NA; clone size: many; V gene: TRBV6-6; J gene: TRBJ1-1; CDR3 length: 14; CDR3 DNA: TGTGCCAGCAGCCACGGGGGCGGGCACACTGAAGCTTTCTTT; CDR3 protein: CASSHGGGHTEAFF
D gene: TRBD1; clone size: NA; V gene: TRBV9; J gene: TRBJ2-1; CDR3 length: 19; CDR3 DNA: TGTGCCAGCAGCTCGTCGGGACAGGGGGCGCGGTTAGGCCCTAATGAGCAGTTCTTC; CDR3 protein: CASSSSGQGARLGPNEQFF